This T cell receptor beta chain was identified during a study of T-cell reconstitution after alpha-beta-depleted transplantation in children. The V segment lost 2 bases and the J segment 4 bases; nucleotides outside the gene matches: 4. The CDR3 spans 14 residues. Germline V lookup: CDR1 SGHRS, CDR2 YFSETQ. A TCRbeta library incorporating unique molecular identifiers was prepared. TCRdb used MiXCR to reprocess the PCR reads, holding one entry per CDR3 protein. The data hold about half a million distinct CDR3 sequences, with under 15% observed a single time. The sample in question was PBMCs from the stem cell graft donor, obtained from the stem cell graft. This TCR came from a human donor who donated a stem cell graft to a child with combined immunodeficiency. The chain recombines TRBV5-1 with TRBJ2-3; 7 bases match TRBD1. The CDR3 sequence is CASSFDRVSDTQYF. In DNA, the CDR3 is TGCGCCAGCAGCTTCGACAGGGTCTCAGATACGCAGTATTTT. Together with reference TRBV5-1 and TRBJ2-3, the CDR3 gives the full variable domain: KAGVTQTPRYLIKTRGQQVTLSCSPISGHRSVSWYQQTPGQGLQFLFEYFSETQRNKGNFPGRFSGRQFSNSRSEMNVSTLELGDSALYLCASSFDRVSDTQYFGPGTRLTVL.